This T cell receptor (beta chain) was identified during a study of CD8+CD57+ T cells in acquired aplastic anemia. Study background: The mean DNA yield obtained from sorted CD4+ and CD8+ cells came to about 3.2 ug.

V was pared by 5 bases and J by 4 bases, with 11 bases between. Germline CDR1 is KGHDR and CDR2 is SFDVKD. The CDR3 spans 13 residues. The patients chosen for sequencing had shown expansion of CD8+CD57+ cells (detected by flow cytometry). Investigators profiled TCR beta VDJ and CDR3 from genomic DNA template. TCRdb passed the reads through MiXCR, listing each CDR3 protein once. The sample lists around 80,000 distinct CDR3 sequences; roughly 70% were seen once. The V and J genes are TRBV24-1 and TRBJ2-7, with D perhaps TRBD2 (6 bases). The specimen sequenced was sorted CD4+, CD8+, or CD8+CD57+ T cells (not recorded which) from PBMCs. This receptor was obtained from a human donor with aplastic anemia. This chain's CDR3 is CATSAGGNYEQYF. CDR3 nucleotides: TGTGCCACCAGTGCCGGAGGGAATTACGAGCAGTACTTC.